What follows is one T cell receptor (beta chain) and its context. This entry is derived from a study of blood T cell repertoires in COVID-19. The CDR3 length is 14 residues. V lost 0 bases, J lost 3 bases, and 8 bases lay in between. CDR1 is MNHEY, CDR2 SVGAGI, per germline. Assay used: immunoSEQ multiplex PCR; TCRdb lists only in-frame clones, some missing. This table has about 200,000 clones, over 80% appearing once. Sequencing was performed on PBMCs or T cells enriched from blood (not recorded which). This sequence joins TRBV6-5 and TRBJ2-5, with D uncertain. The TCR comes from a man aged 30 to 45 who had recovered from COVID-19. CDR3 sequence: CASSYSRREETQYF. CDR3 in DNA: TGTGCCAGCAGTTACTCGAGGAGAGAAGAGACCCAGTACTTC.